Listed here are 7 T cell receptor beta chains from one sample, sequenced in a study of blood T cells in healthy people across ages. It was with a sample-barcoded 5' primer and a J-beta primer mix that a second PCR of about 6 to 12 cycles was run. From the 5' RACE reads, TCRdb called clonotypes with MiXCR, one entry per CDR3 protein. The sample contains approximately 1.5 million distinct CDR3 sequences, roughly a third of which appear only once. The material sequenced was blood. The receptor set was obtained from a woman in her 30s in good health.

The V gene is TRBV4-2, the J gene TRBJ2-1; TRBD1 matches 8 bases. Germline-derived CDR1 and CDR2 are LGHNA and YNFKEQ. This CDR3 contains 16 residues. V was pared by 0 bases and J by 6 bases, with 7 bases of the junction left unmatched. The CDR3 nucleotides are TGTGCCAGCAGCCAAGAATGGCAGGGGGCTCTCAATGAGCAGTTCTTC. It codes for CASSQEWQGALNEQFF.

This clonotype was picked up a small number of times. The CDR3 region is CSARPQTQTLTYPYGYTF. The CDR3 bases are TGCAGTGCTAGACCCCAGACCCAAACACTCACGTACCCCTATGGCTACACCTTC. This chain joins TRBV20-1 and TRBJ1-2; D remains ambiguous. Trimming shortened V by 2 bases and J by 4 bases, and 26 bases separated the two germline ends. CDR3 length: 18 amino acids. Germline lookup yields CDR1 DFQATT and CDR2 SNEGSKA (reference sequence).

The sample holds a few counts of this clonotype. The chain has TRBV29-1 and TRBJ2-7; 7 bases align to TRBD1. This CDR3 has 14 residues. The junction had 10 bases not matched to a gene; V was cut back by 1 base and J by 7 bases. Germline CDR1 is SQVTM and CDR2 is ANQGSEA. Written as DNA, the CDR3 is TGCAGCGTTGAAGTGGGCGGACAGGCAAATGAGCAGTACTTC. This codes for CSVEVGGQANEQYF.

The chain links TRBV28 to TRBJ2-7; 7 bases are a match to TRBD1. Germline CDR1 reads MDHEN; CDR2 reads SYDVKM. V gave up 7 bases and J gave up 3 bases; unmatched junction bases: 12. This CDR3 has 15 residues. This CDR3 reads CASTPIGTAYYEQYF. The CDR3 DNA reads as TGTGCCAGCACCCCAATCGGGACAGCTTACTACGAGCAGTACTTC. Using reference TRBV28 and TRBJ2-7 for the parts outside the CDR3, the full variable domain is DVKVTQSSRYLVKRTGEKVFLECVQDMDHENMFWYRQDPGLGLRLIYFSYDVKMKEKGDIPEGYSVSREKKERFSLILESASTNQTSMYLCASTPIGTAYYEQYFGPGTRLTVT.

This clonotype was recorded many times. For the CDR3, the DNA is TGTGCCAGCAGCCAGGGGACAGACCTCGCCGGGGAGCTGTTTTTT. This gives the protein CASSQGTDLAGELFF. The chain links TRBV4-2 to TRBJ2-2; 7 bases map to TRBD1. Germline lookup yields CDR1 LGHNA and CDR2 YNFKEQ. This CDR3 is 15 amino acids long. Trimming cost V 3 bases and J 6 bases; bases outside gene matches: 7.

The chain recombines TRBV2 with TRBJ2-3; possibly TRBD1 for D (6 bases). The V end was cut by 3 bases, the J end by 2 bases, with 18 bases between. The CDR3 has 17 amino acids. Germline CDR1 and CDR2: SNHLY and FYNNEI. The CDR3 loop is CASSDPGTSSVTDTQYF. The CDR3 DNA reads TGTGCCAGCAGTGACCCCGGGACATCCTCGGTCACAGATACGCAGTATTTT.

The gene calls are TRBV5-1 and TRBJ1-1, with a possible D match to TRBD1 (6 bases). Germline CDR1 is SGHRS and CDR2 is YFSETQ. V was shortened by 1 base and J by 0 bases, with 10 bases between the two germline ends. The CDR3 totals 15 residues. The chain's CDR3 is CASSLYGQLNTEAFF. The CDR3 DNA sequence: TGCGCCAGCAGCTTGTATGGACAGCTGAACACTGAAGCTTTCTTT.